These 8 T cell receptor beta chains were sequenced from one sample in a study of OX40 agonist ivuxolimab in advanced cancers. The data were produced by immunoSEQ multiplex PCR, yet TCRdb's version contains in-frame clones alone and is incomplete. The sample carries roughly 41,000 clones, about four fifths recorded once. This material consisted of CD4+ or CD8+ T cells sorted from blood, taken in a trial of the OX40 agonist ivuxolimab. These receptors were obtained from an adult with an advanced solid tumor such as melanoma, head and neck, liver or kidney cancer.

In its sample, this clone was seen a few times. The gene calls are TRBV7-9 and TRBJ2-1; 8 bases map to TRBD2. The germline V gene encodes CDR1 SEHNR and CDR2 FQNEAQ (reference sequence). V was clipped by 1 base and J by 4 bases; unmatched bases: 3. CDR3 size: 15 residues. The CDR3 DNA reads as TGTGCCAGCAGCTTAGGGCTAGCGGGTTACAATGAGCAGTTCTTC. This codes for CASSLGLAGYNEQFF.

V and J are TRBV4-1 and TRBJ2-5; 12 bases are a match to TRBD1. The CDR3 contains 17 residues. The germline V gene has CDR1 MGHRA and CDR2 YSYEKL. V lost 3 bases, J lost 1 base, and 6 bases stayed unmatched. CDR3 protein: CASSHGTGGSFQETQYF. CDR3 in DNA: TGCGCCAGCAGCCATGGGACAGGGGGCTCCTTCCAAGAGACCCAGTACTTC.

V and J are TRBV14 and TRBJ2-3, with TRBD2 matching 10 bases. Losses at the gene ends were 6 bases for V and 2 bases for J; bases not matched to a gene: 8. The germline gives CDR1 SGHDN, CDR2 FVKESK. This CDR3 is built from 16 residues. The DNA of the CDR3 is TGTGCCAGCAGTCATAGGACTAGCGGATCCACAGATACGCAGTATTTT. It yields the protein CASSHRTSGSTDTQYF.

This rearrangement joins TRBV6-1 to TRBJ1-2; 8 bases are a match to TRBD1. CDR1 MNHNS and CDR2 SASEGT come from the germline V gene. J lost 4 bases, V lost 4 bases, and 8 bases had no gene match. The CDR3 consists of 15 residues. CDR3 protein: CASSGGQGFVYGYTF. Written as DNA, the CDR3 is TGTGCCAGCAGTGGCGGACAGGGATTCGTCTATGGCTACACCTTC.

V usage is TRBV10-2 and J usage is TRBJ2-1; D is undetermined. Germline V lookup: CDR1 WSHSY, CDR2 SAAADI. V was pared by 6 bases and J by 1 base, with 7 bases between. CDR3 length: 13 amino acids. In DNA form, the CDR3 reads TGCGCCAGCAGCCCGCCGTCCTACAATGAGCAGTTCTTC. This gives the protein CASSPPSYNEQFF.

The V and J genes are TRBV30 and TRBJ2-7, with D maybe TRBD1 (5 bases). V was cut by 0 bases and J by 3 bases, with 12 bases left in between. Germline CDR1 is GTSNPN and CDR2 is SVGIG (reference sequence). This CDR3 spans 14 amino acids. The CDR3 region is CAWSVGGHFYEQYF. DNA of the CDR3: TGTGCCTGGAGTGTTGGTGGACATTTCTACGAGCAGTACTTC.

V usage is TRBV6-1 and J usage is TRBJ2-1; D gene uncertain. Germline loops: CDR1 MNHNS, CDR2 SASEGT. V was cut by 4 bases and J by 8 bases, with 6 bases left in between. This CDR3 has 11 residues. CDR3 nucleotides: TGTGCCAGCAGTGTGGTCGATGAGCAGTTCTTC. This gives the protein CASSVVDEQFF.

The chain has TRBV30 and TRBJ1-1; D is unresolved. The CDR3 is 13 residues long. The V and J ends lost 0 bases and 5 bases respectively, with 10 bases between them. From germline, CDR1 is GTSNPN and CDR2 SVGIG (reference sequence). The CDR3 is CAWSVQRATEAFF. DNA of the CDR3: TGTGCCTGGAGTGTTCAACGGGCGACTGAAGCTTTCTTT.